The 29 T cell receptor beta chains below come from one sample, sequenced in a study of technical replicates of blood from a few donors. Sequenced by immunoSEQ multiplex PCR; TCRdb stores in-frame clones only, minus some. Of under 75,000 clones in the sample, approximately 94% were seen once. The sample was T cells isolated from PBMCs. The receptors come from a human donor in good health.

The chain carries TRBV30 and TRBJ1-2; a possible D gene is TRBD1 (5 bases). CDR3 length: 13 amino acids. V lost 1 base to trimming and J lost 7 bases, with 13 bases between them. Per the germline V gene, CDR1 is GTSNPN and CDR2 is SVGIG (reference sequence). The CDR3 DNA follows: TGTGCCTGGAGTGGTCCAGGGAGGGGTGGCTACACCTTC. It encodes CAWSGPGRGGYTF.

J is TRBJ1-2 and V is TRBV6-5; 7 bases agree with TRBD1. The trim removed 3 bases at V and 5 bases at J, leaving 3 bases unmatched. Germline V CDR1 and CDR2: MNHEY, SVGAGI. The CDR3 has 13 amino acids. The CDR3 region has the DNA TGTGCCAGCAGTTATGCAGGGGGATATGGCTACACCTTC. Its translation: CASSYAGGYGYTF.

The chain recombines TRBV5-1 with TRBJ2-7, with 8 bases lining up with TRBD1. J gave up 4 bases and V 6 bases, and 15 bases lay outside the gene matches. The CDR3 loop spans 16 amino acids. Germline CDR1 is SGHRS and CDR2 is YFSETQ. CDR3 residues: CASNNRPGQVSYEQYF. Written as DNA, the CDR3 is TGCGCCAGCAACAACAGGCCGGGACAGGTTTCATACGAGCAGTACTTC. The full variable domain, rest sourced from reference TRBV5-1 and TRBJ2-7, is KAGVTQTPRYLIKTRGQQVTLSCSPISGHRSVSWYQQTPGQGLQFLFEYFSETQRNKGNFPGRFSGRQFSNSRSEMNVSTLELGDSALYLCASNNRPGQVSYEQYFGPGTRLTVT.

DNA of the CDR3: TGTGCCAGCAGCGACAGGGGAGTAACTGAAGCTTTCTTT. It is translated as CASSDRGVTEAFF. The chain couples TRBV4-2 to TRBJ1-1; 8 nucleotides line up with TRBD1. This CDR3 comprises 13 residues. Germline CDR1 is LGHNA and CDR2 is YNFKEQ. V lost 5 bases, J lost 5 bases, and 4 bases stayed unmatched.

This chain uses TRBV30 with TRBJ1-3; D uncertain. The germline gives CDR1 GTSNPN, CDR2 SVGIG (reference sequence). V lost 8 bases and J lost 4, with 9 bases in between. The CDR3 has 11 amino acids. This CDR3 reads CAGSGGNTIYF. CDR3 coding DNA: TGTGCCGGCAGCGGGGGAAACACCATATATTTT.

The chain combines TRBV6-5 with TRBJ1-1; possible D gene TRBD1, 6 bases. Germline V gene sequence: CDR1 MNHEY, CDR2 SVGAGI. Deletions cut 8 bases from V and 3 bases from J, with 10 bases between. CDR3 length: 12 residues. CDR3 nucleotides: TGTGCCAGCGGCTACAGGGACACTGAAGCTTTCTTT. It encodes CASGYRDTEAFF.

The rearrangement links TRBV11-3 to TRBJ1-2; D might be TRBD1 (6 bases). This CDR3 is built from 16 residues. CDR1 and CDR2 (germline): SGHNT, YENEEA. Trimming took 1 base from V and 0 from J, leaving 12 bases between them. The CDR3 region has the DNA TGTGCCAGCAGCTTAGGGACAGTGGAGCCTAACTATGGCTACACCTTC. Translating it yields CASSLGTVEPNYGYTF.

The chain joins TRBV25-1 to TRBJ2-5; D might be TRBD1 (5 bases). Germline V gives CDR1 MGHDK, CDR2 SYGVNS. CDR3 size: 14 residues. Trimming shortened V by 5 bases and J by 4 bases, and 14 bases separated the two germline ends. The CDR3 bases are TGTGCCAGCAGTAGCAGGGTGGATGGAGAGACCCAGTACTTC. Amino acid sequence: CASSSRVDGETQYF.

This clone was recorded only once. CDR3 coding DNA: TGTGCTAGTGGTTCAGGGGCTCTTCAGCCCCAGCATTTT. Amino acid sequence: CASGSGALQPQHF. V and J are TRBV12-5 and TRBJ1-5; tentative D call: TRBD1 (6 bases). V dropped 4 bases and J dropped 6 bases, with 10 bases sitting between them. Germline CDR1 reads LGHNT; CDR2 reads FRNRAP. The CDR3 spans 13 residues.

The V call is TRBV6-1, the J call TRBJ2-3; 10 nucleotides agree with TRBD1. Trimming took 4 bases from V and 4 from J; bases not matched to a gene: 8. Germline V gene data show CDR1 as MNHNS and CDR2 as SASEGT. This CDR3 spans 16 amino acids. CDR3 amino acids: CASSGRTGGRSDTQYF. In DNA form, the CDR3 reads TGTGCCAGCAGTGGGCGGACAGGGGGAAGATCAGATACGCAGTATTTT.

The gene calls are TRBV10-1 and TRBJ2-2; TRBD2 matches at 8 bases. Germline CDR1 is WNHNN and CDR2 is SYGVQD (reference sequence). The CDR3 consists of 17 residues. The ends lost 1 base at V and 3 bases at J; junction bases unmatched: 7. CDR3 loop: CASSELGLDRDTGELFF. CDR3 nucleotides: TGCGCCAGCAGTGAGTTGGGACTAGATAGGGACACCGGGGAGCTGTTTTTT.

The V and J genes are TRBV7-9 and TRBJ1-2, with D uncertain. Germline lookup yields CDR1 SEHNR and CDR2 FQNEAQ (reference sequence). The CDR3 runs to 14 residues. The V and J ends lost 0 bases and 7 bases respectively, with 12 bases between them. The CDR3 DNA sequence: TGTGCCAGCAGCTTAGCAGGCGGCATGAGTGGCTACACCTTC. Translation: CASSLAGGMSGYTF.

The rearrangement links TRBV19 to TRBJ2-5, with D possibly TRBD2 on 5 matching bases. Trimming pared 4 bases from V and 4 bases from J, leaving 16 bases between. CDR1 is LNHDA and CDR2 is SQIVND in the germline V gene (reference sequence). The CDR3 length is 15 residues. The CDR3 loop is CASSNPALAGETQYF. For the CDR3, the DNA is TGTGCCAGTAGTAATCCAGCCCTAGCAGGAGAGACCCAGTACTTC.

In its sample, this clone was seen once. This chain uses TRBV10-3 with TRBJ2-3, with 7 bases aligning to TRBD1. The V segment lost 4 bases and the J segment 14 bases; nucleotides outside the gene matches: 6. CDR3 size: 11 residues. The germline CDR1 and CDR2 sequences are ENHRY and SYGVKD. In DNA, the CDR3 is TGTGCCATCAGTGGGACAGGCGATCCGTATTTT. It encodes CAISGTGDPYF.

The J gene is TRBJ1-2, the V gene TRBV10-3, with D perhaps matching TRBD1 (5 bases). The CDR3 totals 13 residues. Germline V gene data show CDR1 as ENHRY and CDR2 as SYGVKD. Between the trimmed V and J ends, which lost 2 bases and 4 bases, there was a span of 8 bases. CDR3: CAISEDSPYGYTF. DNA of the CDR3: TGTGCCATCAGTGAGGACAGCCCCTATGGCTACACCTTC.

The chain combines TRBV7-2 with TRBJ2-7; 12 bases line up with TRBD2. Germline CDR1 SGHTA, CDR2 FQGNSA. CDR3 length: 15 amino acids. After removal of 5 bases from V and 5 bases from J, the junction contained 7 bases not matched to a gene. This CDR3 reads CASSLGLAGSNEQYF. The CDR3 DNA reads TGTGCCAGCAGCCTCGGACTAGCGGGATCCAACGAGCAGTACTTC.

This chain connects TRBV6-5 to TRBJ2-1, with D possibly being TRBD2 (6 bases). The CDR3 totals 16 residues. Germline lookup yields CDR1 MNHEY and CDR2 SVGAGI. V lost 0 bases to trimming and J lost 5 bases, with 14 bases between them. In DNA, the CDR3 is TGTGCCAGCAGTTACTCTGCGGGGCAGGTGAACAATGAGCAGTTCTTC. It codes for CASSYSAGQVNNEQFF.

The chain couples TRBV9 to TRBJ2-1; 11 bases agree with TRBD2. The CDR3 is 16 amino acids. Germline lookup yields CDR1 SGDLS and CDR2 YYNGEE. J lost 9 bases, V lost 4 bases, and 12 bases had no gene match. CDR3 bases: TGTGCCAGCAGCCCCTTAGTAGCGGGAGGGAACGGTGAGCAGTTCTTC. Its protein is CASSPLVAGGNGEQFF.

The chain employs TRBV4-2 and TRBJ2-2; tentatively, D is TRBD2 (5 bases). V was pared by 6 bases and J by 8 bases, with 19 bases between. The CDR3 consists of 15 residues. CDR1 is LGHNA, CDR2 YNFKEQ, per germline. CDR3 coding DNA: TGTGCCAGCAGAACGCGGGCCTTTGCGCCGGGGGAGCTGTTTTTT. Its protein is CASRTRAFAPGELFF.

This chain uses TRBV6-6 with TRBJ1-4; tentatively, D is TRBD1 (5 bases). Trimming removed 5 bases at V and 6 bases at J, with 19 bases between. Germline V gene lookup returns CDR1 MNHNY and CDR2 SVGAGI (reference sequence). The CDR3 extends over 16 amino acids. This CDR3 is CASSRRMGQGHEKLFF. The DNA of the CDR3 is TGTGCCAGCAGTAGGCGTATGGGGCAAGGGCATGAAAAACTGTTTTTT.

The CDR3 nucleotides read TGTGCCAGCAGGGGACAGGGGGCGGGAGGGACCCAGTACTTC. This translates into CASRGQGAGGTQYF. The chain carries TRBV6-5 and TRBJ2-5, with TRBD1 identical over 12 bases. The junction had 6 bases not matched to a gene; V was cut back by 6 bases and J by 7 bases. CDR3 size: 14 residues. Germline assignment: CDR1 MNHEY and CDR2 SVGAGI.

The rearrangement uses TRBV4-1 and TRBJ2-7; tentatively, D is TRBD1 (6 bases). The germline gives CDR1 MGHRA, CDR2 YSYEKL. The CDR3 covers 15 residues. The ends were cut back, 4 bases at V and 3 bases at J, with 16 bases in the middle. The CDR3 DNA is TGCGCCAGCAGCCGGGCCTGGGACAACTACTACGAGCAGTACTTC. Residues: CASSRAWDNYYEQYF.

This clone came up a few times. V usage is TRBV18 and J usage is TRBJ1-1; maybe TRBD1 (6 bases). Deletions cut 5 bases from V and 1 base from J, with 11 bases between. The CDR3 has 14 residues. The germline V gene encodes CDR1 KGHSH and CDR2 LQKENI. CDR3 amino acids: CASSKKGQNTEAFF. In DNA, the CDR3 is TGTGCCAGCTCAAAAAAGGGACAGAACACTGAAGCTTTCTTT.

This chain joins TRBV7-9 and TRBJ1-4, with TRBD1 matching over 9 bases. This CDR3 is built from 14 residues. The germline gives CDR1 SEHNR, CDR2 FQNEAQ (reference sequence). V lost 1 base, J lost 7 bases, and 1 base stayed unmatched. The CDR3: CASSLGQGGEKLFF. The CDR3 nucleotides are TGTGCCAGCAGCTTAGGACAGGGGGGTGAAAAACTGTTTTTT.

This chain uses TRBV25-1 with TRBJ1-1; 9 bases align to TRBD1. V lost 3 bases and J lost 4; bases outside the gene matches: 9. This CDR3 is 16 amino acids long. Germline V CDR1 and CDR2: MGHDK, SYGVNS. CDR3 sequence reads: CASSDRTGAIRTEAFF. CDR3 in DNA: TGTGCCAGCAGTGATAGGACAGGGGCTATTCGCACTGAAGCTTTCTTT.

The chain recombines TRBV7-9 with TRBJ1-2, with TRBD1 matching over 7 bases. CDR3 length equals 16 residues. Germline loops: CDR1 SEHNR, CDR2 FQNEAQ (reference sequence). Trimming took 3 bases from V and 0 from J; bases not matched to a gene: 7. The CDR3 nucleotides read TGTGCCAGCAGCTTTTCCCAGGGGGTCCCTAACTATGGCTACACCTTC. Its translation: CASSFSQGVPNYGYTF.

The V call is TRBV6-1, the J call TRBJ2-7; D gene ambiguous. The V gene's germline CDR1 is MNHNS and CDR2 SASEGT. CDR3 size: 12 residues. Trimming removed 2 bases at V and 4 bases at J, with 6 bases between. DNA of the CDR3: TGTGCCAGCAGTGAAACTAATTACGAGCAGTACTTC. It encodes CASSETNYEQYF.

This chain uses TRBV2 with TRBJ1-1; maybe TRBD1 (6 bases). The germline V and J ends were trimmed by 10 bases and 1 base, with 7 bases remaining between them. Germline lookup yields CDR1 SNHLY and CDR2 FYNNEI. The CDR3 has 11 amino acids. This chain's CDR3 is CAIQGNTEAFF. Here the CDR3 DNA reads TGTGCCATACAGGGGAACACTGAAGCTTTCTTT. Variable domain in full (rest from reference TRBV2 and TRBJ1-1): EPEVTQTPSHQVTQMGQEVILRCVPISNHLYFYWYRQILGQKVEFLVSFYNNEISEKSEIFDDQFSVERPDGSNFTLKIRSTKLEDSAMYFCAIQGNTEAFFGQGTRLTVV.

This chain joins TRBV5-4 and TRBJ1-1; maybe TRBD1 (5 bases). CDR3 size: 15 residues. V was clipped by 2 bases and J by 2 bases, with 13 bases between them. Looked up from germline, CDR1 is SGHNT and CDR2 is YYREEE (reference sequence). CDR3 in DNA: TGTGCCAGCAGCTTATTACTTGGACATAACACTGAAGCTTTCTTT. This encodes CASSLLLGHNTEAFF.